The T cell receptor beta chain described here comes from a study of T cells after posttransplantation cyclophosphamide. This clone occurred many times. Generated by immunoSEQ multiplex PCR, the TCRdb table keeps only in-frame clones and is missing some. The sample shows about 39,000 clones, none of them appearing just once. This CDR3 has 14 amino acids. CDR1 is MGHRA, CDR2 YSYEKL, per germline. V dropped 1 base and J dropped 1 base, with 7 bases sitting between them. The source is a woman between 45 and 65 years old in good health and a related stem cell transplant donor. The sample consisted of PBMCs. The rearrangement joins TRBV4-1 to TRBJ1-2, with no clear D. CDR3: CASSQGRSNYGYTF. CDR3 DNA sequence: TGCGCCAGCAGCCAAGGGAGGAGTAACTATGGCTACACCTTC.